The 25 T cell receptor beta chains below were found in one sample sequenced in a study of identifying expanded T cells in peripheral blood. Profiled with immunoSEQ multiplex PCR; TCRdb holds only in-frame clones, not every one. In the table there are approximately 140,000 clones, around nine tenths of which are singletons. Material for sequencing was blood. The source of these receptors is a person aged 18-70 years in good health.

The genes are TRBV6-5 and TRBJ1-2; 7 positions agree with TRBD1. With 4 bases clipped from V and 8 bases from J, the junction kept 13 bases outside the gene matches. CDR1 and CDR2 from the germline V gene are MNHEY and SVGAGI. The CDR3 runs to 15 residues. The CDR3 reads CASSSATGRGHGYTF. CDR3 DNA sequence: TGTGCCAGCAGTTCCGCTACCGGGAGGGGGCACGGCTACACCTTC.

The chain has TRBV18 and TRBJ2-7, with TRBD1 matching 7 bases. CDR3 length equals 14 residues. Germline CDR1 is KGHSH and CDR2 is LQKENI. Trimming cost V 1 base and J 2 bases; bases outside gene matches: 2. Here the CDR3 DNA reads TGTGCCAGCTCACCACGGCAGGGGGCCTACGAGCAGTACTTC. It yields the protein CASSPRQGAYEQYF.

This clone appeared a few times. The chain uses TRBV9 and TRBJ1-3, with D uncertain. The V gene lost 0 bases and the J gene lost 0 bases, with 10 bases spanning the gap. The length of the CDR3 is 16 residues. Germline lookup yields CDR1 SGDLS and CDR2 YYNGEE. The CDR3 nucleotides are TGTGCCAGCAGCGTAGCCGGCTCGAGCTCTGGAAACACCATATATTTT. Amino acids: CASSVAGSSSGNTIYF.

The chain couples TRBV4-2 to TRBJ1-6; tentative D call: TRBD1 (6 bases). V was trimmed by 5 bases and J by 5 bases, leaving 13 bases between them. CDR1 and CDR2 from the germline V gene are LGHNA and YNFKEQ. The CDR3 is made up of 15 amino acids. The CDR3 protein is CASSLVAGDNSPLHF. The CDR3 DNA sequence: TGTGCCAGCAGCTTGGTTGCAGGGGATAATTCACCCCTCCACTTT.

The genes are TRBV9 and TRBJ1-2, with TRBD1 matching 10 bases. The CDR3 loop spans 16 amino acids. The germline CDR1 and CDR2 sequences are SGDLS and YYNGEE. The ends lost 0 bases at V and 3 bases at J; junction bases unmatched: 5. The CDR3 here is CASSVASGQGYYGYTF. In DNA form, the CDR3 reads TGTGCCAGCAGCGTAGCGTCGGGACAGGGGTACTATGGCTACACCTTC.

J is TRBJ2-1 and V is TRBV28, with 7 bases matching TRBD1. The germline V gene has CDR1 MDHEN and CDR2 SYDVKM. Losses at the gene ends were 5 bases for V and 4 bases for J; bases not matched to a gene: 5. This CDR3 comprises 14 residues. The CDR3 sequence is CASSTRDSYNEQFF. In nucleotides, the CDR3 is TGTGCCAGCAGTACCCGGGACAGTTACAATGAGCAGTTCTTC.

The chain recombines TRBV5-1 with TRBJ2-6, with a possible D match to TRBD2 (6 bases). This CDR3 has 18 residues. Trimming shortened V by 1 base and J by 4 bases, and 18 bases separated the two germline ends. Germline CDR1 and CDR2: SGHRS and YFSETQ. In nucleotides, the CDR3 is TGCGCCAGCAGCTTGAATGGTGCGGGGCTCGGGGGGGCCAACGTCCTGACTTTC. Translated: CASSLNGAGLGGANVLTF.

This chain connects TRBV6-5 to TRBJ2-7; D is possibly TRBD2 (6 bases). This CDR3 contains 15 residues. V was trimmed by 0 bases and J by 3 bases, leaving 12 bases between them. Germline CDR1 and CDR2: MNHEY and SVGAGI. CDR3 nucleotides: TGTGCCAGCAGTTACTCGATGGGGGGAAGCTACGAGCAGTACTTC. It encodes CASSYSMGGSYEQYF.

The V gene is TRBV6-5, the J gene TRBJ2-7; D possibly corresponds to TRBD2 (6 bases). The CDR3 has 11 amino acids. Germline V gives CDR1 MNHEY, CDR2 SVGAGI. V was cut by 5 bases and J by 6 bases, with 8 bases left in between. CDR3 bases: TGTGCCAGCAGTACCGGGGGCGAGCAGTACTTC. It codes for CASSTGGEQYF.

The rearrangement uses TRBV29-1 and TRBJ1-1, with TRBD1 matching over 8 bases. Germline V lookup: CDR1 SQVTM, CDR2 ANQGSEA. The CDR3 covers 13 residues. With 5 bases clipped from V and 5 bases from J, the junction kept 7 bases outside the gene matches. CDR3 in amino acids: CSVLTGGMTEAFF. The CDR3 nucleotides are TGCAGCGTTTTAACAGGGGGTATGACTGAAGCTTTCTTT. Full variable domain (rest looked up from reference TRBV29-1 and TRBJ1-1): SAVISQKPSRDICQRGTSLTIQCQVDSQVTMMFWYRQQPGQSLTLIATANQGSEATYESGFVIDKFPISRPNLTFSTLTVSNMSPEDSSIYLCSVLTGGMTEAFFGQGTRLTVV.

This rearrangement joins TRBV15 to TRBJ2-2; tentative D call: TRBD2 (5 bases). The CDR3 has 12 residues. Trimming cost V 4 bases and J 7 bases, with 7 bases left between them. Germline assignment: CDR1 LNHNV and CDR2 YYDKDF (reference sequence). CDR3 nucleotide sequence: TGTGCCACCAGCATTCGGGGCGGGGAGCTGTTTTTT. It codes for CATSIRGGELFF.

The rearrangement joins TRBV29-1 to TRBJ2-3; tentatively, D is TRBD2 (6 bases). Germline CDR1 SQVTM, CDR2 ANQGSEA. The CDR3 runs 12 residues. Trimming shortened V by 5 bases and J by 2 bases, and 8 bases separated the two germline ends. CDR3 sequence: CSVRDFTDTQYF. In nucleotides, the CDR3 is TGCAGCGTTCGGGACTTCACAGATACGCAGTATTTT.

V is TRBV15 and J is TRBJ1-5; possible D gene TRBD1, 5 bases. Trimming pared 0 bases from V and 2 bases from J, leaving 14 bases between. CDR1 is LNHNV, CDR2 YYDKDF, per germline (reference sequence). The CDR3 has 17 residues. The CDR3 DNA sequence: TGTGCCACCAGCAGAGATTTTATGGGGACCGGCAATCAGCCCCAGCATTTT. Protein: CATSRDFMGTGNQPQHF. Together with reference TRBV15 and TRBJ1-5, the CDR3 gives the full variable domain: DAMVIQNPRYQVTQFGKPVTLSCSQTLNHNVMYWYQQKSSQAPKLLFHYYDKDFNNEADTPDNFQSRRPNTSFCFLDIRSPGLGDTAMYLCATSRDFMGTGNQPQHFGDGTRLSIL.

This clone was seen a single time. This chain links TRBV19 with TRBJ1-5; D unclear. V was cut by 7 bases and J by 9 bases, with 25 bases left in between. Germline lookup yields CDR1 LNHDA and CDR2 SQIVND (reference sequence). CDR3 length: 16 amino acids. The CDR3 sequence is CASTGGLPGPYRPQHF. As DNA, the CDR3 is TGTGCCAGTACCGGAGGACTTCCCGGACCTTATCGGCCCCAGCATTTT.

The chain employs TRBV7-9 and TRBJ2-1; D is unclear. Per the germline V gene, CDR1 is SEHNR and CDR2 is FQNEAQ (reference sequence). The CDR3 contains 12 residues. V gave up 5 bases and J gave up 8 bases, with 10 bases separating them. The CDR3 loop reads CASSQGPHEQFF. The CDR3 region has the DNA TGTGCCAGCAGCCAAGGCCCCCATGAGCAGTTCTTC.

CDR3 DNA sequence: TGTGCCAGCAGCCCGCAGGGGGGGAAAGCTTTCTTT. It codes for CASSPQGGKAFF. The genes are TRBV11-3 and TRBJ1-1; 7 positions agree with TRBD1. Germline CDR1 reads SGHNT; CDR2 reads YENEEA. V trimming: 5 bases; J trimming: 9 bases; junction bases outside the gene matches: 6. The CDR3 sequence is 12 residues long.

The rearrangement joins TRBV19 to TRBJ1-3; D uncertain. V was shortened by 4 bases and J by 0 bases, with 10 bases between the two germline ends. The germline V gene has CDR1 LNHDA and CDR2 SQIVND (reference sequence). This CDR3 region has 15 residues. In DNA, the CDR3 is TGTGCCAGTAGTAACCCCGGGAGCTCTGGAAACACCATATATTTT. Translating gives CASSNPGSSGNTIYF.

Worth noting for this clone: Other DNA sequences of this sample code for an identical CDR3. The rearrangement links TRBV5-1 to TRBJ2-1; D is perhaps TRBD1 or TRBD2 (6 bases each). With 0 bases removed from V and 7 bases from J, the gap between germline ends came to 8 bases. CDR3 size: 13 residues. Germline lookup yields CDR1 SGHRS and CDR2 YFSETQ. The DNA of the CDR3 is TGCGCCAGCAGCTTGGGGAGGGGGAATGAGCAGTTCTTC. As protein: CASSLGRGNEQFF.

The chain carries TRBV29-1 and TRBJ2-7, with 8 bases matching TRBD1. With 4 bases clipped from V and 1 base from J, the junction kept 3 bases outside the gene matches. The CDR3 covers 13 residues. Per germline, CDR1 SQVTM and CDR2 ANQGSEA. Here the CDR3 reads CSVGTGISYEQYF. The DNA of the CDR3 is TGCAGCGTTGGGACAGGGATTTCCTACGAGCAGTACTTC.

The chain joins TRBV7-9 to TRBJ2-3; 8 bases map to TRBD2. J gave up 2 bases and V 6 bases, and 7 bases lay outside the gene matches. The germline V gene encodes CDR1 SEHNR and CDR2 FQNEAQ (reference sequence). This CDR3 is 15 amino acids long. In DNA form, the CDR3 reads TGTGCCAGCAGACCGGGAGGGGGGGCCACAGATACGCAGTATTTT. Encoded protein: CASRPGGGATDTQYF.

V is TRBV7-6 and J is TRBJ2-2; D unclear. CDR1 and CDR2 from the germline V gene are SGHVS and FNYEAQ. CDR3 length: 13 amino acids. V was shortened by 4 bases and J by 5 bases, with 8 bases between the two germline ends. The CDR3 spells CASSSGPTGELFF. The CDR3 DNA sequence: TGTGCCAGCAGCTCCGGGCCTACCGGGGAGCTGTTTTTT.

The rearrangement uses TRBV7-9 and TRBJ2-5; D may correspond to TRBD1 or TRBD2 (5 bases each). Germline V gene sequence: CDR1 SEHNR, CDR2 FQNEAQ (reference sequence). The CDR3 length is 12 residues. The V end was cut by 6 bases, the J end by 5 bases, with 10 bases between. For the CDR3, the DNA is TGTGCCAGCAGAGAGGGGATTGAGACCCAGTACTTC. As protein: CASREGIETQYF. The variable domain in full, with the rest retrieved from reference TRBV7-9 and TRBJ2-5, is DTGVSQNPRHKITKRGQNVTFRCDPISEHNRLYWYRQTLGQGPEFLTYFQNEAQLEKSRLLSDRFSAERPKGSFSTLEIQRTEQGDSAMYLCASREGIETQYFGPGTRLLVL.

This chain links TRBV5-6 with TRBJ1-1; D might be TRBD1 (6 bases). V was cut by 4 bases and J by 1 base, with 14 bases left in between. Germline V lookup: CDR1 SGHDT, CDR2 YYEEEE. This CDR3 is built from 15 residues. CDR3 amino acids: CASSVTTGANTEAFF. CDR3 coding DNA: TGTGCCAGCAGCGTCACGACAGGTGCGAACACTGAAGCTTTCTTT.

The chain links TRBV18 to TRBJ1-2; D possibly corresponds to TRBD1 (5 bases). The V gene lost 4 bases and the J gene lost 5 bases, with 17 bases spanning the gap. CDR1 KGHSH and CDR2 LQKENI come from the germline V gene. The CDR3 runs to 15 residues. The chain's CDR3 is CASSRDESSIYGYTF. The CDR3 nucleotides read TGTGCCAGCTCACGGGACGAGTCCAGCATTTATGGCTACACCTTC. Full variable domain (remainder filled in from reference TRBV18 and TRBJ1-2): NAGVMQNPRHLVRRRGQEARLRCSPMKGHSHVYWYRQLPEEGLKFMVYLQKENIIDESGMPKERFSAEFPKEGPSILRIQQVVRGDSAAYFCASSRDESSIYGYTFGSGTRLTVV.

This chain links TRBV5-6 with TRBJ2-5; 9 nucleotides line up with TRBD1. CDR1 is SGHDT and CDR2 is YYEEEE in the germline V gene. J lost 4 bases, V lost 6 bases, and 4 bases had no gene match. The CDR3 is 13 residues long. The CDR3 sequence: CASNRQGGETQYF. CDR3 nucleotides: TGTGCCAGCAACAGACAGGGGGGAGAGACCCAGTACTTC.